The 9 T cell receptor beta chains below all came from one sample that was sequenced in a study of low-dose radiotherapy and immunotherapy resistance in tumors. TRAV- and TRBV-specific primers were used for first-strand cDNA, which covered alpha and beta chains. TCR amplification used 15 to 20 PCR cycles, a constant-region primer and a V-primer adapter. TCRdb redid the calling of the reads with MiXCR, one entry per CDR3 protein. The sample consists of 13,000 or so distinct CDR3 sequences, approximately 70% of them appearing once. These receptors originate from a human donor with advanced metastatic prostate, ovarian, gallbladder or colorectal cancer (not recorded which). This table probably holds off-target reads from a library built for another chain.

CDR3 nucleotides: TGTGCCACCAGCCGTGGGACGGGCGGGGCCACAGATACGCAGTATTTT. This gives the protein CATSRGTGGATDTQYF. The rearrangement uses TRBV15 and TRBJ2-3; D is possibly TRBD2 (6 bases). Trimming left V 5 bases short and J 2 bases short, with 17 bases between. This CDR3 spans 16 amino acids. Germline V CDR1 and CDR2: LNHNV, YYDKDF (reference sequence).

The chain uses TRBV29-1 and TRBJ1-5, with 8 positions matching TRBD1. This CDR3 spans 13 amino acids. Germline assignment: CDR1 SQVTM and CDR2 ANQGSEA. The ends lost 3 bases at V and 11 bases at J; junction bases unmatched: 9. CDR3: CSVEQGQGGAQHF. CDR3 in DNA: TGCAGCGTTGAGCAAGGACAGGGTGGAGCCCAGCATTTT. Filled out from reference TRBV29-1 and TRBJ1-5, the complete variable domain reads SAVISQKPSRDICQRGTSLTIQCQVDSQVTMMFWYRQQPGQSLTLIATANQGSEATYESGFVIDKFPISRPNLTFSTLTVSNMSPEDSSIYLCSVEQGQGGAQHFGDGTRLSIL.

V gene TRBV28 combines with J gene TRBJ2-7, with D uncertain. Trimming took 3 bases from V and 6 from J, leaving 12 bases between them. Germline CDR1 MDHEN, CDR2 SYDVKM. This CDR3 region has 13 residues. Here the CDR3 DNA reads TGTGCCAGCAGTTTGCAGGCCTCACCCGAGCAGTACTTC. This translates into CASSLQASPEQYF.

This chain uses TRBV19 with TRBJ1-2; 8 bases are a match to TRBD1. Germline trimming cut 3 bases from V and 3 bases from J; bases unmatched to any gene: 6. Germline loops: CDR1 LNHDA, CDR2 SQIVND (reference sequence). The CDR3 is made up of 15 amino acids. CDR3 region: CASSISGGRDYGYTF. The CDR3 nucleotides are TGTGCCAGTAGTATCTCAGGGGGCCGAGACTATGGCTACACCTTC.

The chain employs TRBV6-6 and TRBJ2-7; weak D call: TRBD1 (6 bases). The CDR3 has 14 amino acids. CDR1 is MNHNY and CDR2 is SVGAGI in the germline V gene (reference sequence). Trimming took 5 bases from V and 4 from J, leaving 15 bases between them. CDR3 residues: CASSPQGGVYEQYF. The CDR3 DNA is TGTGCCAGCAGTCCACAGGGTGGTGTTTACGAGCAGTACTTC.

This clonotype was counted between two and nine times. This chain connects TRBV18 to TRBJ1-2; 8 nucleotides line up with TRBD1. The V and J ends lost 2 bases and 6 bases, in that order; junction bases with no gene match: 8. This CDR3 has 15 amino acids. Germline CDR1 and CDR2: KGHSH and LQKENI. CDR3 DNA: TGTGCCAGCTCACCAAGGACAGGGAGGGGAGATGGCTACACCTTC. Translated: CASSPRTGRGDGYTF.

V and J are TRBV7-6 and TRBJ1-1, with TRBD1 matching 8 bases. This CDR3 is built from 13 residues. Germline assignment: CDR1 SGHVS and CDR2 FNYEAQ. The V and J ends lost 4 bases and 5 bases, in that order; junction bases with no gene match: 3. The CDR3, as DNA: TGTGCCAGCAGCTATACAGGGGGGACTGAAGCTTTCTTT. It translates to CASSYTGGTEAFF. The full variable domain, with the rest looked up from reference TRBV7-6 and TRBJ1-1, is GAGVSQSPRYKVTKRGQDVALRCDPISGHVSLYWYRQALGQGPEFLTYFNYEAQQDKSGLPNDRFSAERPEGSISTLTIQRTEQRDSAMYRCASSYTGGTEAFFGQGTRLTVV.

The chain is built from TRBV11-2 and TRBJ2-7; D call uncertain. Germline V lookup: CDR1 SGHAT, CDR2 FQNNGV. The V end was cut by 4 bases, the J end by 4 bases, with 8 bases between. The CDR3 has 12 amino acids. Here the CDR3 DNA reads TGTGCCAGCAGCTCCCCCCCGTACGAGCAGTACTTC. Protein sequence: CASSSPPYEQYF.

This clonotype was observed a single time. The rearrangement joins TRBV6-2 or TRBV6-3 to TRBJ2-1; TRBD2 aligns across 16 bases. V was pared by 11 bases and J by 10 bases, with 5 bases of the junction left unmatched. Germline V lookup: CDR1 MNHEY, CDR2 SVGEGT. The CDR3 extends over 13 amino acids. CDR3 sequence: CAAGLAGGNEQFF. The CDR3 DNA is TGTGCCGCGGGACTAGCGGGGGGGAACGAGCAGTTCTTC.